This is a list of T cell receptor beta chains from one sample in a study of T cell responses to AZD1222 COVID-19 vaccine. Assay used: immunoSEQ multiplex PCR; TCRdb lists only in-frame clones, some missing. The sample consists of some 150,000 clones, about 92% of them appearing once. The sequencing here drew on peripheral blood, taken on day 0 of AZD1222 vaccination. All receptors derive from an adult in good health. The CDR3 runs from the conserved cysteine through the conserved F or W. Fields, in order: clone size, J gene, D gene, V gene, CDR3 DNA, CDR3 protein. The D gene is left open where the match is weak. Not every row has a clone size; where given, it reads once, few, many or a size class.

>.|TRBJ2-7|TRBD2|TRBV4-1
TGCGCCAGCAGCCATAAAAGAGCTTTAGCGGGAGTGATATACGAGCAGTACTTC
CASSHKRALAGVIYEQYF
>.|TRBJ2-4|.|TRBV5-6
TGTGCCAGCAGCCCCTACTCGCAACTAGAACCAAAAAACATTCAGTACTTC
CASSPYSQLEPKNIQYF
>.|TRBJ2-1|.|TRBV12-5
TGTGCTAGTGGCTGGACAGCGTACAATGAGCAGTTCTTC
CASGWTAYNEQFF
>.|TRBJ1-1|.|TRBV29-1
TGCAGCGTACAGATCATGAACACTGAAGCTTTCTTT
CSVQIMNTEAFF
>few|TRBJ1-5|.|TRBV30
TGTGCCTGGAGTGCACAGGGCAATCAGCCCCAGCATTTT
CAWSAQGNQPQHF
>.|TRBJ1-1|.|TRBV11-2
TGTGCCAGCAGCTTAGATCGACGGGGGCTGAACACTGAAGCTTTCTTT
CASSLDRRGLNTEAFF
>many|TRBJ2-7|TRBD2|TRBV6-1
TGTGCCAGCAGTGAAGCTAGCGGGAGCTCCTACGAGCAGTACTTC
CASSEASGSSYEQYF
>.|TRBJ2-1|TRBD2|TRBV7-2
TGTGCCAGCAGCTCCAGCGGGAGGGCCCTCGAGTTCAATGAGCAGTTCTTC
CASSSSGRALEFNEQFF
>.|TRBJ2-3|TRBD1|TRBV5-5
TGTGCCAGCAGCTTCCTATTCCGGGACAGAGTTTCTAGCACAGATACGCAGTATTTT
CASSFLFRDRVSSTDTQYF
>.|TRBJ1-2|.|TRBV12-1
TGTGCCAGCAGCCCTGAAACAGGGATCTATGGCTACACCTTC
CASSPETGIYGYTF
>.|TRBJ2-1|.|TRBV30
TGTGCCTGGAGTGTAGGAGGGAGCCGTTTTTCCAATGAGCAGTTCTTC
CAWSVGGSRFSNEQFF
>.|TRBJ1-3|.|TRBV28
TGTGCCAGCAGACCCTTCGATCGTGGGAGCTCTGGAAACACCATATATTTT
CASRPFDRGSSGNTIYF
>.|TRBJ2-3|.|TRBV10-3
TGTGCCACCAACCCCAACACAGATACGCAGTATTTT
CATNPNTDTQYF
>.|TRBJ2-7|.|TRBV12-3/TRBV12-4
TGTGCCAGCAGTTTAGCGCGAGCCTACGAGCAGTACTTC
CASSLARAYEQYF
>.|TRBJ1-1|.|TRBV30
TGTGCCTGGAGTGTATTAGGGACCACTGAAGCTTTCTTT
CAWSVLGTTEAFF
>.|TRBJ2-6|.|TRBV2
TGTGCCAGCAGTCCAGGGCCAGCTGGGGCCAACGTCCTGACTTTC
CASSPGPAGANVLTF
>.|TRBJ2-3|TRBD1|TRBV20-1
TGCAGTGCTAGTCATGAAGGGGGCGATACGCAGTATTTT
CSASHEGGDTQYF
>.|TRBJ1-2|.|TRBV27
TGTGCCAGCGGCCCCGGCTTTCTCCGCTATGGCTACACCTTC
CASGPGFLRYGYTF
>once|TRBJ1-1|.|TRBV7-6
TGTGCCAGCAGCTCCCTAGGAGGGCTGAACACTGAAGCTTTCTTT
CASSSLGGLNTEAFF
>.|TRBJ1-5|.|TRBV6-6
TGTGCCAGCAGTTACTCGGGCGGAAACAATCAGCCCCAGCATTTT
CASSYSGGNNQPQHF
>.|TRBJ2-2|.|TRBV24-1
TGTGCCACCAGTGCCTCGGTTTCGGCCGGGGAGCTGTTTTTT
CATSASVSAGELFF
>.|TRBJ1-5|.|TRBV19
TGTGCCAGTAGTATAGGGCGGGGGGGCAATCAGCCCCAGCATTTT
CASSIGRGGNQPQHF
>.|TRBJ2-7|.|TRBV19
TGTGCCAGTAGTATGTTAGGCATAATCTACGAGCAGTACTTC
CASSMLGIIYEQYF
>.|TRBJ2-1|TRBD1|TRBV28
TGTGCCAGCAGTTTGGGGGACAGGGGGCACAATGAGCAGTTCTTC
CASSLGDRGHNEQFF
>few|TRBJ1-2|.|TRBV14
TGTGCCAGCAGCCAAGCCCAGGGAGGCTACACCTTC
CASSQAQGGYTF
>.|TRBJ1-1|TRBD1|TRBV2
TGTGCCAGCAGCCGGGACAGGGGAGGGAACACTGAAGCTTTCTTT
CASSRDRGGNTEAFF
>.|TRBJ1-4|TRBD1|TRBV18
TGTGCCAGCTCACCCGGGACAGGATCTAATGAAAAACTGTTTTTT
CASSPGTGSNEKLFF
>.|TRBJ1-4|.|TRBV5-1
TGCGCCAGCAGCTTGGGGGCAACTAATGAAAAACTGTTTTTT
CASSLGATNEKLFF
>.|TRBJ2-1|.|TRBV6-4
TGTGCCAGCAGTGACGCGAGCGGGTCCTACAATGAGCAGTTCTTC
CASSDASGSYNEQFF
>.|TRBJ1-3|.|TRBV2
TGTGCCAGCAAGCCGGACTCCTCTGGAAACACCATATATTTT
CASKPDSSGNTIYF
>.|TRBJ1-5|.|TRBV14
TGTGCCAGCAGTGGTGGACTCGCCCAGCCCCAGCATTTT
CASSGGLAQPQHF
>.|TRBJ2-7|TRBD2|TRBV7-2
TGTGCCAGCAGCTTAGAGCTAGCGGGAACTTACGAGCAGTACTTC
CASSLELAGTYEQYF
>.|TRBJ2-1|.|TRBV4-1
TGCGCCAGCAGCCAAGATAGGATCAATGAGCAGTTCTTC
CASSQDRINEQFF
>.|TRBJ1-1|TRBD1|TRBV19
TGTGCCAGTAGCAGGACAGGCTCCGGGGCTTTCTTT
CASSRTGSGAFF
>.|TRBJ2-7|.|TRBV7-9
TGTGCCAGCAGCTTAACCAGAAATATCCACGAGCAGTACTTC
CASSLTRNIHEQYF
>once|TRBJ1-2|.|TRBV3-1/TRBV3-2
TGTGCCAGCAGCCAACATTCGGGCCAGCAGGCTAACTATGGCTACACCTTC
CASSQHSGQQANYGYTF
>.|TRBJ2-5|TRBD2|TRBV12-5
TGTGCTAGTGGTTCCCCTTTAGCGGGGGACCAAGAGACCCAGTACTTC
CASGSPLAGDQETQYF
>.|TRBJ2-3|.|TRBV5-4
TGTGCCAGCAGCTGGCCTAGCACAGATACGCAGTATTTT
CASSWPSTDTQYF
>.|TRBJ2-7|TRBD2|TRBV19
TGTGCCAGTAGTATCTCTAGCGGGAGCCTCGCCTACGAGCAGTACTTC
CASSISSGSLAYEQYF
>.|TRBJ2-3|.|TRBV12-3/TRBV12-4
TGTGCCAGCAGATCCCGACAGATAGATACGCAGTATTTT
CASRSRQIDTQYF
>.|TRBJ2-2|.|TRBV24-1
TGTGCCACCAGTACAATGAACACCGGGGAGCTGTTTTTT
CATSTMNTGELFF
>.|TRBJ2-3|TRBD2|TRBV6-5
TGTGCCAGCAGAGTACTAGCGGGAGGCACAGATACGCAGTATTTT
CASRVLAGGTDTQYF